This T cell receptor beta chain is from a study of radiotherapy plus CTLA-4 blockade in lung cancer. Study outcomes and limitations: Reports state that early shifts in blood T cell clones, with interferon-beta, best predicted response.

The assay was immunoSEQ multiplex PCR, and TCRdb's table has in-frame clones only and misses some. The table lists about 62,000 clones, 60% to 80% of them singletons, with about 3% in the top ten. With 4 bases clipped from V and 2 bases from J, the junction kept 4 bases outside the gene matches. Germline loops: CDR1 SQVTM, CDR2 ANQGSEA. This CDR3 contains 13 residues. In the case of this clone: The antigen remains unidentified.

The clonotype was recovered from a human donor with non-small cell lung cancer who had a complete response to radiotherapy plus ipilimumab. Sequencing was performed on peripheral blood, taken from a patient treated with radiotherapy plus ipilimumab. The V gene is TRBV29-1, the J gene TRBJ2-5; 7 nucleotides align to TRBD1. The CDR3 region has the DNA TGCAGCGTTGGGGGACAGATACAAGAGACCCAGTACTTC. This gives the protein CSVGGQIQETQYF.